This is a list of T cell receptor beta chains from one sample in a study of STAT5B mutations in CD4+ large granular lymphocyte leukemia. Assay: immunoSEQ multiplex PCR; the TCRdb copy retains only in-frame clones and omits some. The table shows around 24,000 clones, with about two thirds occurring only once. The sample comprised CD4+ T cells from blood buffy coats. These receptors all stem from a human donor in good health. CDR3s include the opening cysteine and the closing phenylalanine or tryptophan. Fields, in order: CDR3 DNA, CDR3 protein, clone size, V gene, J gene, D gene. The D gene is left open where the match is weak. Some rows mark clone size as missing; the rest say once, few, many or name a class of expanded clone.

DNA: TGTGCCAGCAGCTTCCTCGGACAGGGAGGGGGGTACAATGAGCAGTTCTTC
CDR3: CASSFLGQGGGYNEQFF
size: -
V: TRBV7-9
J: TRBJ2-1
D: -

DNA: TGTGCCAGCAGCTTAGCGGGGACCGGTTACGAGCAGTACTTC
CDR3: CASSLAGTGYEQYF
size: -
V: TRBV7-9
J: TRBJ2-7
D: -

DNA: TGTGCCAGTCACCGGGGGGATGGGATTCTTGAGCAGTTCTTC
CDR3: CASHRGDGILEQFF
size: once
V: TRBV28
J: TRBJ2-1
D: TRBD2

DNA: TGTGCCAGTAGTATAACCCCTCAGGGGACATATGAAAAACTGTTTTTT
CDR3: CASSITPQGTYEKLFF
size: -
V: TRBV19
J: TRBJ1-4
D: -

DNA: TGTGCCAGCAGCTTAGGGTATAACACTGAAGCTTTCTTT
CDR3: CASSLGYNTEAFF
size: -
V: TRBV7-6
J: TRBJ1-1
D: -

DNA: TGCGCCAGCAGCTTGGCGTTGCAAGAGACCCAGTACTTC
CDR3: CASSLALQETQYF
size: -
V: TRBV5-1
J: TRBJ2-5
D: -

DNA: TGTGCCAGCAGTGAAGCGCTTCGGCCCGTTGGAAACACCATATATTTT
CDR3: CASSEALRPVGNTIYF
size: -
V: TRBV6-1
J: TRBJ1-3
D: -

DNA: TGTGCCAGCAGCTTTGCCCCACAGGGGTCCTACGAGCAGTACTTC
CDR3: CASSFAPQGSYEQYF
size: -
V: TRBV7-3
J: TRBJ2-7
D: TRBD1

DNA: TGTGCCAGCAGCTTACCAGGGAGGAACACTGAAGCTTTCTTT
CDR3: CASSLPGRNTEAFF
size: -
V: TRBV11-3
J: TRBJ1-1
D: -

DNA: TGTGCCAGCAGCTTGGGGGGACTAGGTACCTACGAGCAGTACTTC
CDR3: CASSLGGLGTYEQYF
size: -
V: TRBV5-5
J: TRBJ2-7
D: TRBD2

DNA: TGTGCCAGCAGCACTAGGGGAACAGGGCTCACCGGGGAGCTGTTTTTT
CDR3: CASSTRGTGLTGELFF
size: -
V: TRBV5-4
J: TRBJ2-2
D: -

DNA: TGTGCCAGCAGTCCTCGCCAGGGTCAAGAAAAACTGTTTTTT
CDR3: CASSPRQGQEKLFF
size: -
V: TRBV27
J: TRBJ1-4
D: -

DNA: TGTGCCAGCTCGGAGGGAAGGGGGGATATTTACGAGCAGTACTTC
CDR3: CASSEGRGDIYEQYF
size: -
V: TRBV18
J: TRBJ2-7
D: -

DNA: TGTGCAAGTCGCCCTCACCTGGGACAGGGGGCGTTGGGCAATCAGCCCCAGCATTTT
CDR3: CASRPHLGQGALGNQPQHF
size: -
V: TRBV12-2
J: TRBJ1-5
D: -

DNA: TGTGCCAGCTCGCGGGGTGGGGAGACCCAGTACTTC
CDR3: CASSRGGETQYF
size: -
V: TRBV18
J: TRBJ2-5
D: -

DNA: TGTGCCAGCTCACCAGTTTTAATCCAGGGGAATGAAAAACTGTTTTTT
CDR3: CASSPVLIQGNEKLFF
size: -
V: TRBV18
J: TRBJ1-4
D: -

DNA: TGTGCCAGCTCACCACAGAACGGGGGGGCCTACGAGCAGTACTTC
CDR3: CASSPQNGGAYEQYF
size: -
V: TRBV18
J: TRBJ2-7
D: TRBD2

DNA: TGTGCCAGCAGCTTATGGCGCCCGGGGGGCCCAGACTACAATGAGCAGTTCTTC
CDR3: CASSLWRPGGPDYNEQFF
size: few
V: TRBV7-9
J: TRBJ2-1
D: -

DNA: TGCGCCAGCAGCCCTCCGGCTGGGACTAGCGGATCCTACAATGAGCAGTTCTTC
CDR3: CASSPPAGTSGSYNEQFF
size: -
V: TRBV5-1
J: TRBJ2-1
D: TRBD2

DNA: TGTGCCAGCAGCTTAGAAAGGAATCAGCCCCAGCATTTT
CDR3: CASSLERNQPQHF
size: few
V: TRBV7-9
J: TRBJ1-5
D: -

DNA: TGTGCCAGCAGCTTAGGGGACAGGGACTCAGATACGCAGTATTTT
CDR3: CASSLGDRDSDTQYF
size: -
V: TRBV7-9
J: TRBJ2-3
D: TRBD1

DNA: TGCAGCGTTGAAAGGCCAGGGCGCTCGAACACTGAAGCTTTCTTT
CDR3: CSVERPGRSNTEAFF
size: -
V: TRBV29-1
J: TRBJ1-1
D: -

DNA: TGTGCCAGCAGCTCCGGGACCACAACCTATGGCTACACCTTC
CDR3: CASSSGTTTYGYTF
size: -
V: TRBV28
J: TRBJ1-2
D: -

DNA: TGTGCCAGCAGCCCGCAAACTGGGGCGGGGCATGGGATCTACGAGCAGTACTTC
CDR3: CASSPQTGAGHGIYEQYF
size: -
V: TRBV9
J: TRBJ2-7
D: -

DNA: TGTGCCAGCAGCCAGGGACTAGCTGGGGAGCAGTACTTC
CDR3: CASSQGLAGEQYF
size: -
V: TRBV14
J: TRBJ2-7
D: TRBD2

DNA: TGTGCCGCCGGGACGGTTCAAGAGACCCAGTACTTC
CDR3: CAAGTVQETQYF
size: -
V: TRBV5-4
J: TRBJ2-5
D: -

DNA: TGTGCCAGCAGCCGGGGGGCTCCGGTTGAGCAGTTCTTC
CDR3: CASSRGAPVEQFF
size: -
V: TRBV14
J: TRBJ2-1
D: -

DNA: TGCGCCAGCAGGCCATGGGACAGGGTTGGGGAGCAGTACTTC
CDR3: CASRPWDRVGEQYF
size: -
V: TRBV23-1
J: TRBJ2-7
D: TRBD1

DNA: TGTGCCAGCAGTTTTTCCCGGGACAGGGCAAATCAGCCCCAGCATTTT
CDR3: CASSFSRDRANQPQHF
size: once
V: TRBV27
J: TRBJ1-5
D: TRBD1

DNA: TGTGCCAGCAGACAAACCCCCGGGACAGCTTTCCGGTGGCCCCAGCATTTT
CDR3: CASRQTPGTAFRWPQHF
size: -
V: TRBV28
J: TRBJ1-5
D: TRBD1

DNA: TGTGCCAGCAGCGTAGTCTCGTCGGCCGGGGAGCTGTTTTTT
CDR3: CASSVVSSAGELFF
size: few
V: TRBV9
J: TRBJ2-2
D: -

DNA: TGTGCCAGTAGTCCCCGAACAGGGCACGCTACATCAAACTATGGCTACACCTTC
CDR3: CASSPRTGHATSNYGYTF
size: -
V: TRBV19
J: TRBJ1-2
D: -

DNA: TGTGCCAGCAGCTTAGGTTCAGGGTTCCCCGAAGCTTTCTTT
CDR3: CASSLGSGFPEAFF
size: -
V: TRBV11-2
J: TRBJ1-1
D: -

DNA: TGCGCCAGCAGCTTGGGGACAGTTTCTATTGACGAGCAGTACTTC
CDR3: CASSLGTVSIDEQYF
size: once
V: TRBV5-1
J: TRBJ2-7
D: -

DNA: TGTGCCGCCAGACAGGGAAACACCGGGGAGCTGTTTTTT
CDR3: CAARQGNTGELFF
size: -
V: TRBV28
J: TRBJ2-2
D: TRBD1

DNA: TGCGCCAGCAGCTTGGGAGCAGGTGGTACCCCGGAGACCCAGTACTTC
CDR3: CASSLGAGGTPETQYF
size: -
V: TRBV5-1
J: TRBJ2-5
D: -

DNA: TGTGCCAGCAGCTCAACCGGGGGAAGCACAGATACGCAGTATTTT
CDR3: CASSSTGGSTDTQYF
size: -
V: TRBV5-4
J: TRBJ2-3
D: -

DNA: TGTGCCAGCTCACCCCAGGTTAACACTGAAGCTTTCTTT
CDR3: CASSPQVNTEAFF
size: -
V: TRBV18
J: TRBJ1-1
D: -

DNA: TGTGCCAGCAGCATACCTAGCGGGCCCCGAACTTTCTTC
CDR3: CASSIPSGPRTFF
size: -
V: TRBV11-2
J: TRBJ2-1
D: TRBD2

DNA: TGTGCCAGCAGTGCCGGGTCCAACTATGGCTACACCTTC
CDR3: CASSAGSNYGYTF
size: -
V: TRBV6-6
J: TRBJ1-2
D: -

DNA: TGTGCCAGCAGCGAGAAAGGGACAGACTACTACGAGCAGTACTTC
CDR3: CASSEKGTDYYEQYF
size: -
V: TRBV5-6
J: TRBJ2-7
D: TRBD1

DNA: TGCGCCAGCAGCTCCCTGACAGTCAACAATGAGCAGTTCTTC
CDR3: CASSSLTVNNEQFF
size: -
V: TRBV4-1
J: TRBJ2-1
D: -

DNA: TGTGCCAGCTCACCGACGACAGTGATCTCTGGGGCCAACGTCCTGACTTTC
CDR3: CASSPTTVISGANVLTF
size: -
V: TRBV18
J: TRBJ2-6
D: -

DNA: TGTGCCAGCAGCTTGGAGGACAGGGGGCAACAGACCCAGTACTTC
CDR3: CASSLEDRGQQTQYF
size: -
V: TRBV5-4
J: TRBJ2-5
D: TRBD1

DNA: TGTGCCAGCAGATTGAACAGCTATAATCAGCCCCAGCATTTT
CDR3: CASRLNSYNQPQHF
size: -
V: TRBV2
J: TRBJ1-5
D: -

DNA: TGTGCCTGGAGTAGGGGGACAGAGCGCTATGGCTACACCTTC
CDR3: CAWSRGTERYGYTF
size: -
V: TRBV30
J: TRBJ1-2
D: TRBD1

DNA: TGTGCCAGAAGTCCCCAAAGTAGGGGCAATCAGCCCCAGCATTTT
CDR3: CARSPQSRGNQPQHF
size: few
V: TRBV5-3
J: TRBJ1-5
D: -

DNA: TGTGCCAGCAGCTTAAATGCGGCGGGGGGGAGAGAGACCCAGTACTTC
CDR3: CASSLNAAGGRETQYF
size: once
V: TRBV7-3
J: TRBJ2-5
D: TRBD2

DNA: TGCAGCGTAGCGGGTAGCTCTGGCTACACCTTC
CDR3: CSVAGSSGYTF
size: few
V: TRBV29-1
J: TRBJ1-2
D: -

DNA: TGTGCCAGCAGCCCCCGGGGGCCCCTCAATGAGCAGTTCTTC
CDR3: CASSPRGPLNEQFF
size: -
V: TRBV28
J: TRBJ2-1
D: -

DNA: TGTGCCAGCAGTTTCCGGGACCGACTGCTAGTAGCGGTTTTC
CDR3: CASSFRDRLLVAVF
size: few
V: TRBV5-6
J: TRBJ2-7
D: -

DNA: TGTGCCAGCAGCTCGGGACGGACTAATGAAAAACTGTTTTTT
CDR3: CASSSGRTNEKLFF
size: few
V: TRBV5-4
J: TRBJ1-4
D: -

DNA: TGTGCCAGCAGCCCTGGACTAGCGGGGAATTCGGAGACCCAGTACTTC
CDR3: CASSPGLAGNSETQYF
size: -
V: TRBV5-8
J: TRBJ2-5
D: TRBD2

DNA: TGTGCCAGCAGCCTGCGAGCTCCGGGACAGGGAAAAGAGACCCAGTACTTC
CDR3: CASSLRAPGQGKETQYF
size: -
V: TRBV7-2
J: TRBJ2-5
D: TRBD1